This is a list of T cell receptor beta chains from one sample in a study of T cell responses to AZD1222 COVID-19 vaccine. Clones were sequenced by immunoSEQ multiplex PCR, and TCRdb holds only the in-frame ones, with some missing. The profile covers some 200,000 clones, with 80% to 90% appearing a single time and 6.1% taken by the ten largest. The sample in question was peripheral blood, obtained on day 0 of AZD1222 vaccination. The source of these receptors is an adult in good health. Each CDR3 is given with its conserved first and last residue. The order of the fields is J gene, D gene, V gene, CDR3 protein, CDR3 DNA. D genes are given only for firm matches.

>TRBJ2-3|NA|TRBV29-1
CSVANIASTDTQYF
TGCAGCGTCGCAAACATAGCGAGCACAGATACGCAGTATTTT
>TRBJ1-2|NA|TRBV7-2
CASSLEGGQGSGYTF
TGTGCCAGCAGCTTAGAGGGGGGGCAGGGCTCTGGCTACACCTTC
>TRBJ2-5|TRBD2|TRBV28
CATDGGGELTQYF
TGTGCCACCGACGGGGGGGGAGAACTGACCCAGTACTTC
>TRBJ2-1|TRBD2|TRBV4-3
CASSQTTSSEQFF
TGCGCCAGCAGCCAGACGACTAGCTCTGAGCAGTTCTTC
>TRBJ2-5|NA|TRBV6-2/TRBV6-3
CASSLGTGETQYF
TGTGCCAGCAGTCTCGGGACGGGGGAGACCCAGTACTTC
>TRBJ2-1|TRBD1|TRBV19
CASSKYDGQVYNEQFF
TGTGCCAGTAGTAAATACGACGGACAGGTCTACAATGAGCAGTTCTTC
>TRBJ2-1|NA|TRBV7-2
CASSSRTTRGEQFF
TGTGCCAGCAGCTCAAGGACTACTAGGGGTGAGCAGTTCTTC
>TRBJ1-4|NA|TRBV28
CASSFRGGEKLFF
TGTGCCAGCAGTTTCAGGGGTGGCGAAAAACTGTTTTTT
>TRBJ2-2|NA|TRBV7-2
CASSSTNTGELFF
TGTGCCAGCAGCTCTACGAACACCGGGGAGCTGTTTTTT
>TRBJ2-1|TRBD2|TRBV6-5
CASSYLRGGYNEQFF
TGTGCCAGCAGTTACCTGCGGGGGGGTTACAATGAGCAGTTCTTC